The clone carrying this TCR beta chain was counted ten times or more. This sample was included in a study of blood T cells in healthy people across ages. Researchers collected ten milliliters of peripheral blood from every single donor. The second PCR ran about 6 to 12 cycles with a sample-barcoded 5' primer and J-beta primers. Template switching added a 12-random-nucleotide identifier to every cDNA molecule. TCRdb re-called the 5' RACE reads with MiXCR, one entry per CDR3 protein. The data contain about 930,000 distinct CDR3 sequences, 25% to 35% of them singletons. The same sample was also studied in work on T cells of mothers and their children.

Material: blood. This sequence originates from a woman between 40 and 50 years old in good health.

Written as DNA, the CDR3 is TGCGCCAGCAGTGATTCGACAGGGCTTAGGGAGCAGTACTTC. Amino acids: CASSDSTGLREQYF. The V and J genes are TRBV10-2 and TRBJ2-7; 7 bases fit TRBD1. After removal of 3 bases from V and 7 bases from J, the junction contained 9 bases not matched to a gene. The CDR3 contains 14 residues. Germline CDR1 and CDR2: WSHSY and SAAADI.